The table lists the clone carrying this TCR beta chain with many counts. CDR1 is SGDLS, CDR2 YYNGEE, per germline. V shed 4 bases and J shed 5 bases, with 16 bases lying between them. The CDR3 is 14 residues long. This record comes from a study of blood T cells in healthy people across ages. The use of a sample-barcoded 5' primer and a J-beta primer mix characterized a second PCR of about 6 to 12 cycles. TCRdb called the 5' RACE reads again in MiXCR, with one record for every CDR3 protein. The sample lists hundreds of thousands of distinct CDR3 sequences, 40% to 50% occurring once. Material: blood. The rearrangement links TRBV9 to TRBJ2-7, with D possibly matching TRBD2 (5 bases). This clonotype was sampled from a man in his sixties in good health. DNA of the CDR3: TGTGCCAGCAGCCCCGAGCTCGGGAACGACGAGCAGTACTTC. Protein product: CASSPELGNDEQYF.